This paragraph covers one T cell receptor (beta chain) sequence. What this receptor recognizes is not known. Base qualities are not provided; no much larger clone lies one nucleotide away. This sample is part of a study of blood T cell repertoires in COVID-19 (TCRdb year 2020). The study in broad terms: Samples covering the acute and convalescent phases of COVID-19 were provided by collaborators in the United States, Italy and Spain. The material from the prospective study consisted of cDNA or gDNA derived from T cells, B-cell-depleted T cells, or PBMCs. Subjects who had been exposed to COVID-19, were actively infected with it, or had recovered from it provided the deeply sampled blood TCRbeta repertoires that made up the dataset. A freely available public database, intended as a resource for researchers studying the immune response to SARS-CoV-2, is where the repertoires were released. The samples were drawn from two sources: the first 160 participants of the ongoing ImmuneRACE study, and 1,000 to 1,500 subjects contributed by 6 global collaborators. A de-identified subject ID, COVID-19 status, age in years and sex were almost always included in the sample metadata. Where HLA class I and class II types were available, the types were taken from metadata supplied by the sample provider, not from assay-based typing.

The investigation overall reported the following: The quantity of clinical and demographic metadata differed by source and by participant and was supplied without curation.

The immunoSEQ Assay, a bias-controlled multiplex PCR, was used to amplify TCRbeta CDR3 regions from genomic DNA. The original methods were these. The number of nucleated cells in each sample was estimated by amplification of reference gene primers within the assay. Sequence reads were collapsed and filtered to measure the absolute abundance of every unique TCRbeta CDR3 rearrangement. For each sample, productive Simpson clonality was calculated as the square root of Simpson's diversity index across productive rearrangements. TCRdb retrieved this table from immuneACCESS and kept in-frame rearrangements only. Not all clones are present; in checked studies, unresolved V genes account for under half, and no reason is known for the remainder. V and J calls plus clone size are reproduced from that table; the DNA served to infer D and trimming. The table for this sample lists around 190,000 clones; roughly four fifths of them were counted only once. About 9% of the sample rests with the top ten.

Trimming removed 8 bases from V and 4 bases from J, leaving 15 bases between the germline ends. CDR1 and CDR2, per the germline V gene (reference sequence), are MNHEY and SMNVEV. The CDR3 goes from the cysteine to the phenylalanine over 15 residues. Only the CDR3 DNA is retained, 45 bases long and in frame from the first base. Enrolling through a virtual design, the prospective study's participants ranged in age from roughly 18 to 90 years and lived across roughly 23 United States geographic areas. Cohort assignment in the prospective study relied on participant-reported clinical history from a screening survey and a study questionnaire. Recovered participants in ImmuneRACE Cohort 3 were defined by two consecutive negative NP/OP PCR tests, clearance by a healthcare professional, or resolution of symptoms. In the prospective study, mobile phlebotomists collected whole blood, serum and a nasopharyngeal or oropharyngeal swab from each participant. Over a roughly 2-month period, participants in the prospective study had the option of providing additional blood draws and questionnaires. Blood samples from the prospective study were shipped frozen or at room temperature prior to DNA extraction.

This receptor was obtained from a man aged 40-50 years who had recovered from COVID-19. The sequenced sample was PBMCs or T cells enriched from blood (not recorded which). This chain is built from TRBV27 and TRBJ2-6; the D region possibly corresponds to TRBD1 (6 bases align). The CDR3 corresponds to CASSSLGAGANVLTF. The DNA sequence is TGTGCCAGCTCCAGCCTGGGGGCGGGGGCCAACGTCCTGACTTTC.